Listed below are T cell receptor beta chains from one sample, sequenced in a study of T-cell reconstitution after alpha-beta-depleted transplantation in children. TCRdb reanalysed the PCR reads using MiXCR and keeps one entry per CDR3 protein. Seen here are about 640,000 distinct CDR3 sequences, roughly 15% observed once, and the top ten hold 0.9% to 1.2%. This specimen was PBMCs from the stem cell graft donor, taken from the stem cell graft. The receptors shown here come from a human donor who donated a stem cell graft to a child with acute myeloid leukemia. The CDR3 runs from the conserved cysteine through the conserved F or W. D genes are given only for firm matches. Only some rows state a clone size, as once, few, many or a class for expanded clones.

cdr3_nt: TGTGCCAGCAGCCCCGAGCTGCAAGAGACCCAGTACTTC; cdr3_aa: CASSPELQETQYF; clone_size: many; j_call: TRBJ2-5; d_call: .; v_call: TRBV5-6
cdr3_nt: TGTGCCATCAGTGAGTCGAGGCCAGGGGCTCTCATCTCCTACGAGCAGTACTTC; cdr3_aa: CAISESRPGALISYEQYF; clone_size: .; j_call: TRBJ2-7; d_call: .; v_call: TRBV10-3
cdr3_nt: TGTGCCAGCAGTTTATCTCTGGGTATGAACACTGAAGCTTTCTTT; cdr3_aa: CASSLSLGMNTEAFF; clone_size: many; j_call: TRBJ1-1; d_call: .; v_call: TRBV27
cdr3_nt: TGTGCCAGCAGTTTAGGGACGGCAGGTGGCTACACCTTC; cdr3_aa: CASSLGTAGGYTF; clone_size: many; j_call: TRBJ1-2; d_call: .; v_call: TRBV12-3/TRBV12-4
cdr3_nt: TGTGCCAGCAGTTTCTCCCTGGGGGTCCCCTACAATGAGCAGTTCTTC; cdr3_aa: CASSFSLGVPYNEQFF; clone_size: few; j_call: TRBJ2-1; d_call: .; v_call: TRBV12-3/TRBV12-4
cdr3_nt: TGTGCCAGCAGTCCATTGGACGGGATAGAAAAACTGTTTTTT; cdr3_aa: CASSPLDGIEKLFF; clone_size: many; j_call: TRBJ1-4; d_call: .; v_call: TRBV12-3/TRBV12-4
cdr3_nt: TGTGCCAGCAGTTTTGAGGGAAGCGCAGATACGCAGTATTTT; cdr3_aa: CASSFEGSADTQYF; clone_size: few; j_call: TRBJ2-3; d_call: .; v_call: TRBV12-3/TRBV12-4
cdr3_nt: TGCAGTGCTAGAGCCAGTCGGGGCGGGACAGATACGCAGTATTTT; cdr3_aa: CSARASRGGTDTQYF; clone_size: many; j_call: TRBJ2-3; d_call: .; v_call: TRBV20-1
cdr3_nt: TGTGCCACCAAAAGAGGGCAGACAGCCTACGAGCAGTACTTC; cdr3_aa: CATKRGQTAYEQYF; clone_size: .; j_call: TRBJ2-7; d_call: .; v_call: TRBV6-1
cdr3_nt: TGCAGTGCATCTCCTAGGACAGGGGATTACGAGCAGTACTTC; cdr3_aa: CSASPRTGDYEQYF; clone_size: many; j_call: TRBJ2-7; d_call: TRBD1; v_call: TRBV20-1
cdr3_nt: TGCTCTACCTTGGCCGGGAGGGATGAAGCTTTCTTT; cdr3_aa: CSTLAGRDEAFF; clone_size: .; j_call: TRBJ1-1; d_call: .; v_call: TRBV20-1
cdr3_nt: TGCAGTGCTAGAGAACCGGAGGGGTTAAATCAGCCCCAGCATTTT; cdr3_aa: CSAREPEGLNQPQHF; clone_size: few; j_call: TRBJ1-5; d_call: .; v_call: TRBV20-1
cdr3_nt: TGTGCCAGCAGTGTGGCGGGGGGCTCCTACGAGCAGTACTTC; cdr3_aa: CASSVAGGSYEQYF; clone_size: .; j_call: TRBJ2-7; d_call: TRBD2; v_call: TRBV2
cdr3_nt: TGTGCCAGCAGCTTAGTGACGGGGATCCGGGAAGAGACCCAGTACTTC; cdr3_aa: CASSLVTGIREETQYF; clone_size: few; j_call: TRBJ2-5; d_call: .; v_call: TRBV7-2
cdr3_nt: TGTGCCAGCAGTTTCAAGGAAACAAATTCACCCCTCCACTTT; cdr3_aa: CASSFKETNSPLHF; clone_size: many; j_call: TRBJ1-6; d_call: .; v_call: TRBV6-5
cdr3_nt: TGTGCCAGCAGCAAACTTCTAGCGGGGGCCCAAGAGACCCAGTACTTC; cdr3_aa: CASSKLLAGAQETQYF; clone_size: .; j_call: TRBJ2-5; d_call: TRBD2; v_call: TRBV2
cdr3_nt: TGTGCCAGCCGGCTAACCGGGACAGGCTACAATGAGCAGTTCTTC; cdr3_aa: CASRLTGTGYNEQFF; clone_size: few; j_call: TRBJ2-1; d_call: TRBD1; v_call: TRBV28
cdr3_nt: TGCGCCAGCTGGACTGGGGAGAGGGGATCACCCCTCCACTTT; cdr3_aa: CASWTGERGSPLHF; clone_size: .; j_call: TRBJ1-6; d_call: .; v_call: TRBV5-1
cdr3_nt: TGTGCCAGCAGCTCTTTAGAGGGGACCCAGTACTTC; cdr3_aa: CASSSLEGTQYF; clone_size: many; j_call: TRBJ2-5; d_call: .; v_call: TRBV7-2
cdr3_nt: TGCAGTGCTAGAGATCTCCGACTAGCGGGGTATTCCTACAATGAGCAGTTCTTC; cdr3_aa: CSARDLRLAGYSYNEQFF; clone_size: many; j_call: TRBJ2-1; d_call: TRBD2; v_call: TRBV20-1
cdr3_nt: TGTGCCAGCAGCCCCGGGCGGGGGAATTACTCACCCCTCCACTTT; cdr3_aa: CASSPGRGNYSPLHF; clone_size: .; j_call: TRBJ1-6; d_call: .; v_call: TRBV4-2
cdr3_nt: TGCAGTGTCCCCGAGACGGGGGGCTCCTATAATTCACCCCTCCACTTT; cdr3_aa: CSVPETGGSYNSPLHF; clone_size: many; j_call: TRBJ1-6; d_call: .; v_call: TRBV20-1
cdr3_nt: TGCAGCGTGGCAGGACTGTATCCCACAGATACGCAGTATTTT; cdr3_aa: CSVAGLYPTDTQYF; clone_size: many; j_call: TRBJ2-3; d_call: .; v_call: TRBV29-1
cdr3_nt: TGCAGTGCCTCAGGGGGAGCAACTAATGAAAAACTGTTTTTT; cdr3_aa: CSASGGATNEKLFF; clone_size: many; j_call: TRBJ1-4; d_call: TRBD1; v_call: TRBV20-1
cdr3_nt: TGTGCCAGCAGCTTTCGGGAGACCCAGTACTTC; cdr3_aa: CASSFRETQYF; clone_size: many; j_call: TRBJ2-5; d_call: .; v_call: TRBV12-3/TRBV12-4
cdr3_nt: TGCAGCGTTGAGAGGGGACAACTACAAGAGACCCAGTACTTC; cdr3_aa: CSVERGQLQETQYF; clone_size: many; j_call: TRBJ2-5; d_call: .; v_call: TRBV29-1
cdr3_nt: TGCGCCAGCACCCAAAAACCGACACAACAAGAGACCCAGTACTTC; cdr3_aa: CASTQKPTQQETQYF; clone_size: few; j_call: TRBJ2-5; d_call: .; v_call: TRBV10-1
cdr3_nt: TGTGCCAGCAGCTTAACAGTAGGGGCCGAGCAGTACTTC; cdr3_aa: CASSLTVGAEQYF; clone_size: .; j_call: TRBJ2-7; d_call: .; v_call: TRBV7-3
cdr3_nt: TGTGCCAGCAGCTTTACGGGCCCGTGGGGCTACACCTTC; cdr3_aa: CASSFTGPWGYTF; clone_size: few; j_call: TRBJ1-2; d_call: .; v_call: TRBV7-6
cdr3_nt: TGTGCCAGCAGCTTCGTTAGCGGCCTCTCCTACAATGAGCAGTTCTTC; cdr3_aa: CASSFVSGLSYNEQFF; clone_size: .; j_call: TRBJ2-1; d_call: .; v_call: TRBV11-2
cdr3_nt: TGTGCCAGCAGTCTTAACAACAGGGGAGGAGGTCAGCCCCAGCATTTT; cdr3_aa: CASSLNNRGGGQPQHF; clone_size: few; j_call: TRBJ1-5; d_call: TRBD1; v_call: TRBV12-3/TRBV12-4
cdr3_nt: TGCAGCGTCCACAGGGGGCAAAGTCTTTCGGACGGCTACACCTTC; cdr3_aa: CSVHRGQSLSDGYTF; clone_size: .; j_call: TRBJ1-2; d_call: TRBD1; v_call: TRBV29-1
cdr3_nt: TGTGCCTGGAGGCTCCAACCCATGGGCTACACCTTC; cdr3_aa: CAWRLQPMGYTF; clone_size: .; j_call: TRBJ1-2; d_call: .; v_call: TRBV30
cdr3_nt: TGCAGTGCCCGGAGCGGGATCGGCACAGATACGCAGTATTTT; cdr3_aa: CSARSGIGTDTQYF; clone_size: many; j_call: TRBJ2-3; d_call: TRBD2; v_call: TRBV20-1
cdr3_nt: TGTGCCAGCAGTTACTCGAATGCGGGGTGGCCCCAGCATTTT; cdr3_aa: CASSYSNAGWPQHF; clone_size: few; j_call: TRBJ1-5; d_call: .; v_call: TRBV6-5
cdr3_nt: TGTGCCAGCAGTTTATCAGTGGGTCGAGTGTACAATGAGCAGTTCTTC; cdr3_aa: CASSLSVGRVYNEQFF; clone_size: .; j_call: TRBJ2-1; d_call: .; v_call: TRBV27
cdr3_nt: TGCAGTGCTAGAGACCGTTTAACTAATGAAAAACTGTTTTTT; cdr3_aa: CSARDRLTNEKLFF; clone_size: many; j_call: TRBJ1-4; d_call: .; v_call: TRBV20-1
cdr3_nt: TGTGCCAGCAGCTTCAGGGACAGGGGGGCCAACGTCCTGACTTTC; cdr3_aa: CASSFRDRGANVLTF; clone_size: .; j_call: TRBJ2-6; d_call: TRBD1; v_call: TRBV5-4
cdr3_nt: TGTGCCAGCAGCCCGAAGGAGTGGCCCCAGCATTTT; cdr3_aa: CASSPKEWPQHF; clone_size: many; j_call: TRBJ1-5; d_call: .; v_call: TRBV12-3/TRBV12-4
cdr3_nt: TGTGCCAGCACGACAAGGACTAGCGGGGGCAATGAGCAGTTCTTC; cdr3_aa: CASTTRTSGGNEQFF; clone_size: few; j_call: TRBJ2-1; d_call: TRBD2; v_call: TRBV28
cdr3_nt: TGCAGTGCTAGAGCCTCAGATGAAAAACTGTTTTTT; cdr3_aa: CSARASDEKLFF; clone_size: many; j_call: TRBJ1-4; d_call: .; v_call: TRBV20-1
cdr3_nt: TGTGCCAGCAGCGTAGGAGGGGGCGGCTACACCTTC; cdr3_aa: CASSVGGGGYTF; clone_size: many; j_call: TRBJ1-2; d_call: TRBD1; v_call: TRBV9
cdr3_nt: TGCAGTGCTAGAGACGGCGCGGGGGTCGTAACAGATACGCAGTATTTT; cdr3_aa: CSARDGAGVVTDTQYF; clone_size: few; j_call: TRBJ2-3; d_call: TRBD2; v_call: TRBV20-1
cdr3_nt: TGCAGTGCGAGACAGGGGATGCTTTACGAGCAGTACTTC; cdr3_aa: CSARQGMLYEQYF; clone_size: many; j_call: TRBJ2-7; d_call: TRBD1; v_call: TRBV20-1
cdr3_nt: TGTGCCAGCAGCTACCTGGCCCATAATGAAAAACTGTTTTTT; cdr3_aa: CASSYLAHNEKLFF; clone_size: .; j_call: TRBJ1-4; d_call: .; v_call: TRBV7-9
cdr3_nt: TGCAGTGCTAGAGGCCGGGGGTTGAACACTGAAGCTTTCTTT; cdr3_aa: CSARGRGLNTEAFF; clone_size: many; j_call: TRBJ1-1; d_call: .; v_call: TRBV20-1